One and the same sample provided the 20 T cell receptor beta chains below, sequenced in a study of blood T cell repertoires in COVID-19. TCRdb keeps only in-frame clones here, not all; method: immunoSEQ multiplex PCR. The sample lists a few hundred thousand clones; 85% to 90% were seen once. Sequenced input: PBMCs or T cells enriched from blood (not recorded which). The receptors shown here come from a woman between 45 and 65 years old who had been exposed to COVID-19.

The chain joins TRBV11-2 to TRBJ2-5, with D perhaps TRBD2 (5 bases). This CDR3 has 13 residues. V shed 5 bases and J shed 4 bases, with 11 bases lying between them. The germline V gene has CDR1 SGHAT and CDR2 FQNNGV. The CDR3 loop reads CASSPTAGETQYF. CDR3 nucleotides: TGTGCCAGCAGCCCCACGGCGGGAGAGACCCAGTACTTC.

The genes are TRBV20-1 and TRBJ1-1; TRBD1 is a possible D gene (5 bases). Trimming stripped 5 bases from V and 3 bases from J, with 7 bases between. CDR1 DFQATT and CDR2 SNEGSKA come from the germline V gene (reference sequence). The CDR3 covers 11 residues. CDR3 in amino acids: CSADSYTEAFF. The CDR3 DNA is TGCAGTGCTGACAGCTACACTGAAGCTTTCTTT.

This chain connects TRBV19 to TRBJ2-3, with TRBD2 matching 7 bases. In germline, CDR1 is LNHDA, CDR2 SQIVND (reference sequence). J was trimmed by 0 bases and V by 6 bases; bases with no gene match: 6. This CDR3 is built from 15 residues. CDR3: CASRSLAASTDTQYF. The CDR3 bases are TGTGCCAGTAGGAGCCTAGCGGCTAGCACAGATACGCAGTATTTT.

In this sample, this clone turned up once. The chain combines TRBV27 with TRBJ2-2, with a weak D call TRBD1 (5 bases). V lost 6 bases, J lost 8 bases, and 10 bases lay in between. This CDR3 is built from 12 residues. Germline V lookup: CDR1 MNHEY, CDR2 SMNVEV (reference sequence). In nucleotides, the CDR3 is TGTGCCAGCAGCGCCAGGGTAGGGGAGCTGTTTTTT. This gives the protein CASSARVGELFF.

The V and J genes are TRBV4-1 and TRBJ2-2, with 9 bases aligning to TRBD1. The CDR3 extends over 17 amino acids. V dropped 1 base and J dropped 4; count of bases not matched to a gene: 7. CDR1 and CDR2 (germline): MGHRA, YSYEKL. DNA of the CDR3: TGCGCCAGCAGCCAAGCCGGGACAGGGATTACCACCGGGGAGCTGTTTTTT. Its translation is CASSQAGTGITTGELFF.

The chain has TRBV6-1 and TRBJ1-6; the D gene is possibly TRBD1 (5 bases). Trimming removed 3 bases at V and 7 bases at J, with 22 bases between. CDR1 is MNHNS, CDR2 SASEGT, per germline. CDR3 length: 18 amino acids. CDR3 nucleotide sequence: TGTGCCAGCAGTGAGTCGGTCCACCAACAGGCTATGAATTCACCCCTCCACTTT. As protein: CASSESVHQQAMNSPLHF.

V is TRBV6-5 and J is TRBJ2-1; the match to TRBD1 covers 7 bases. Germline CDR1 MNHEY, CDR2 SVGAGI. The trim removed 6 bases at V and 8 bases at J, leaving 7 bases unmatched. The CDR3 loop spans 13 amino acids. As DNA, the CDR3 is TGTGCCAGCAGGAGGGGGCGAGTCGATGAGCAGTTCTTC. Protein sequence: CASRRGRVDEQFF.

The DNA of the CDR3 is TGTGCCAGCAGCTTGGTGCCAGGGGTTAACTATGGCTACACCTTC. Amino acid sequence: CASSLVPGVNYGYTF. The genes are TRBV5-5 and TRBJ1-2; a possible D gene is TRBD1 (6 bases). V was clipped by 0 bases and J by 1 base, with 10 bases between them. Germline V gene data show CDR1 as SGHKS and CDR2 as YYEKEE (reference sequence). The CDR3 has 15 residues.

This chain links TRBV7-8 with TRBJ1-1; weak D call: TRBD1 (5 bases). Per the germline V gene, CDR1 is SGHVS and CDR2 is FQNEAQ. The CDR3 is 17 amino acids. Trimming stripped 3 bases from V and 3 bases from J, with 20 bases between. CDR3 in amino acids: CASSFAPGGKGYTEAFF. DNA for the CDR3: TGTGCCAGCAGCTTCGCCCCCGGGGGAAAGGGGTACACTGAAGCTTTCTTT.

The gene calls are TRBV7-9 and TRBJ1-5; TRBD1 might be the D (6 bases). CDR3 length: 15 amino acids. Germline V gives CDR1 SEHNR, CDR2 FQNEAQ (reference sequence). V gave up 3 bases and J gave up 8 bases, with 17 bases separating them. In DNA, the CDR3 is TGTGCCAGCAGCTTCGGGGCGGGGGCCGGGAAGCCCCAGCATTTT. It translates to CASSFGAGAGKPQHF.

The chain couples TRBV2 to TRBJ2-5; a weak D match, TRBD2 (5 bases). CDR3 length equals 13 residues. Germline loops: CDR1 SNHLY, CDR2 FYNNEI. V was clipped by 10 bases and J by 4 bases, with 16 bases between them. Here the CDR3 reads CATRSRVIETQYF. The CDR3 DNA sequence: TGTGCCACTCGGTCGAGGGTTATAGAGACCCAGTACTTC.

The chain uses TRBV3-1 (or the pseudogene TRBV3-2) and TRBJ2-3; D ambiguous. Germline V gene sequence: CDR1 LGHDT, CDR2 YNNKEL (reference sequence). This CDR3 comprises 13 residues. The V and J ends lost 4 bases and 7 bases respectively, with 12 bases between them. The CDR3 sequence: CASSRPGEHTQYF. The CDR3 DNA sequence: TGTGCCAGCAGCCGACCAGGTGAGCATACGCAGTATTTT.

The chain carries TRBV28 and TRBJ1-3; D ambiguous. V was shortened by 5 bases and J by 1 base, with 12 bases between the two germline ends. Germline V gives CDR1 MDHEN, CDR2 SYDVKM. The CDR3 is made up of 15 amino acids. The CDR3 loop is CASSGRGLSGNTIYF. The CDR3 DNA reads as TGTGCCAGCAGTGGGCGGGGTTTGTCTGGAAACACCATATATTTT. Complete variable domain (other parts from reference TRBV28 and TRBJ1-3): DVKVTQSSRYLVKRTGEKVFLECVQDMDHENMFWYRQDPGLGLRLIYFSYDVKMKEKGDIPEGYSVSREKKERFSLILESASTNQTSMYLCASSGRGLSGNTIYFGEGSWLTVV.

V and J are TRBV6-5 and TRBJ1-3; D unclear. Germline V gene sequence: CDR1 MNHEY, CDR2 SVGAGI. Trimming removed 6 bases from V and 4 bases from J, with 16 bases in between. CDR3 length: 15 residues. The CDR3 coding sequence is TGTGCCAGCAGAGTCGGCCTGGGAGCAGGAAACACCATATATTTT. Translating it yields CASRVGLGAGNTIYF.

The chain carries TRBV7-8 and TRBJ1-6; tentative D call: TRBD1 (6 bases). This CDR3 is built from 15 residues. V lost 4 bases to trimming and J lost 7 bases, with 14 bases between them. Germline values: CDR1 SGHVS, CDR2 FQNEAQ. The CDR3 region is CASSSWGTPNSPLHF. DNA of the CDR3: TGTGCCAGCAGCTCATGGGGGACACCGAATTCACCCCTCCACTTT.

V and J are TRBV6-5 and TRBJ1-5; no firm D call. The germline V and J ends were trimmed by 6 bases and 5 bases, with 17 bases remaining between them. The CDR3 extends over 15 amino acids. Germline V CDR1 and CDR2: MNHEY, SVGAGI. CDR3 nucleotides: TGTGCCAGCAGGGACTGGCAGTCCTCCGATCAGCCCCAGCATTTT. Encoded protein: CASRDWQSSDQPQHF.

This clone was recorded a few times. The V call is TRBV3-1 (or the pseudogene TRBV3-2), the J call TRBJ1-2; D possibly corresponds to TRBD1 (5 bases). The CDR3 is made up of 12 amino acids. The germline V gene encodes CDR1 LGHDT and CDR2 YNNKEL (reference sequence). Between the trimmed V and J ends, which lost 4 bases and 7 bases, there was a span of 10 bases. DNA of the CDR3: TGTGCCAGCAGCCCCCGCGGGGGTGGCTACACCTTC. It encodes CASSPRGGGYTF.

The chain employs TRBV5-5 and TRBJ1-5; perhaps TRBD1 as D (6 bases). Per germline, CDR1 SGHKS and CDR2 YYEKEE (reference sequence). V shed 4 bases and J shed 7 bases, with 12 bases lying between them. The CDR3 is made up of 13 amino acids. The CDR3 DNA follows: TGTGCCAGCAGCACGACAGGTTACCAGCCCCAGCATTTT. Its translation is CASSTTGYQPQHF.

The chain combines TRBV7-8 with TRBJ1-4; 7 nucleotides align to TRBD1. Germline assignment: CDR1 SGHVS and CDR2 FQNEAQ. Trimming at V came to 5 bases and at J to 2 bases, leaving 5 bases not matched to a gene. The CDR3 runs to 15 residues. CDR3: CASSSPTGTNEKLFF. CDR3 DNA sequence: TGTGCCAGCAGCAGTCCGACAGGGACTAATGAAAAACTGTTTTTT. The variable domain in full, with the rest retrieved from reference TRBV7-8 and TRBJ1-4, is GAGVSQSPRYKVAKRGQDVALRCDPISGHVSLFWYQQALGQGPEFLTYFQNEAQLDKSGLPSDRFFAERPEGSVSTLKIQRTQQEDSAVYLCASSSPTGTNEKLFFGSGTQLSVL.

The CDR3 nucleotides are TGCGCCAGCAGCCAAGATCAAGTCCGGGCGGGGGGCGGCGGGGCCAAAAACATTCAGTACTTC. Its protein product is CASSQDQVRAGGGGAKNIQYF. The rearrangement uses TRBV4-1 and TRBJ2-4; 8 bases align to TRBD2. The CDR3 covers 21 residues. Trimming removed 0 bases from V and 1 base from J; junction bases left unmatched: 17. Germline V gene lookup returns CDR1 MGHRA and CDR2 YSYEKL.